The next 18 T cell receptor beta chains were all read from a single sample in a study of identical twins. A single record per CDR3 protein comes from TCRdb applying MiXCR to the 5' RACE reads. This table holds 750,000 to 950,000 distinct CDR3 sequences, about 12% found once. These data were also reused for a study on yellow fever vaccine responses in identical twins.

What was sequenced was PBMCs. These receptors were collected from a woman aged 18-29 years in good health.

A word on this clonotype: The germline gene is not matched at one end of the junction; a read error may be the cause. The chain recombines TRBV12-3 or TRBV12-4 with TRBJ2-2, with 10 bases fitting TRBD1. The CDR3 consists of 19 residues. The CDR3 bases are TGTGCCATCAGTCCTAGCGGTCCCGGGACAGGGGTTCGGACCGGGGAGCTGTTTTTT. Protein: CAISPSGPGTGVRTGELFF.

This clonotype has a handful of counts. This sequence joins TRBV10-2 and TRBJ2-1, with 13 bases fitting TRBD2. Germline-derived CDR1 and CDR2 are WSHSY and SAAADI. The CDR3 is made up of 16 amino acids. The J segment lost 9 bases and the V segment lost 6 bases, leaving 11 bases of the junction unmatched. The CDR3 bases are TGCGCCAGCAGCGCCGTTGGGGGACTAGCGGGACGTGAGCAGTTCTTC. Protein: CASSAVGGLAGREQFF.

This clonotype came up a few times. Because the CDR3 is missing its conserved closing phenylalanine or tryptophan, this is likely a read error. The J gene is TRBJ2-1, the V gene TRBV29-1; D possibly uses TRBD1 or TRBD2 (5 bases each). The CDR3 is 15 residues long. Trimming took off 1 base at V and 3 bases at J, with 13 bases between the two ends. Germline lookup yields CDR1 SQVTM and CDR2 ANQGSEA. The CDR3 DNA reads TGCAGCGTTGAAGGAGGGCAGGGTTTCTACAATGAGCAGTTCCTC. This sequence encodes CSVEGGQGFYNEQFL.

The CDR3 DNA follows: TGTGCCAGTAGACAGCCAGGGGACACCGGGGAGCTGTTTTTT. Translating gives CASRQPGDTGELFF. The chain joins TRBV19 to TRBJ2-2, with TRBD1 as a possible D gene (6 bases). CDR3 length equals 14 residues. In germline, CDR1 is LNHDA, CDR2 SQIVND (reference sequence). V was shortened by 6 bases and J by 3 bases, with 11 bases between the two germline ends.

This clonotype was counted between two and nine times. V is TRBV10-3 and J is TRBJ2-1, with TRBD1 matching 8 bases. The CDR3 sequence is 16 residues long. V dropped 6 bases and J dropped 6; count of bases not matched to a gene: 13. Germline V lookup: CDR1 ENHRY, CDR2 SYGVKD. In DNA form, the CDR3 reads TGTGCCATCAGCGGACAGGGATTTCTTTCGGGCAATGAGCAGTTCTTC. Protein product: CAISGQGFLSGNEQFF.

This clonotype was seen many times. CDR3: CASSFGAISYEQYF. The CDR3 bases are TGCGCCAGCAGCTTTGGGGCCATCTCCTACGAGCAGTACTTC. The gene calls are TRBV5-1 and TRBJ2-7; D possibly corresponds to TRBD1 (5 bases). Trimming stripped 2 bases from V and 0 bases from J, with 9 bases between. Germline CDR1 reads SGHRS; CDR2 reads YFSETQ. The CDR3 covers 14 residues.

This clonotype turned up a few times. The rearrangement uses TRBV20-1 and TRBJ2-7, with TRBD2 matching 14 bases. The CDR3 has 19 amino acids. Losses at the gene ends were 0 bases for V and 8 bases for J; bases not matched to a gene: 18. Germline V gene data show CDR1 as DFQATT and CDR2 as SNEGSKA (reference sequence). DNA of the CDR3: TGCAGTGCTAGAGACTGGGGGACTAGCGGGAGCAGCCCGGTAGTTCAGCAGTACTTC. Translated, it gives CSARDWGTSGSSPVVQQYF.

This clonotype has at least ten counts. Written as DNA, the CDR3 is TGTGCCAGCAGACGATCTCTCAGGGCGGTCGGGGAGCTGTTTTTT. As protein: CASRRSLRAVGELFF. The chain employs TRBV12-3 or TRBV12-4 and TRBJ2-2; perhaps TRBD1 as D (5 bases). CDR3 length: 15 residues. V was cut by 6 bases and J by 7 bases, with 18 bases left in between.

The chain carries TRBV7-8 and TRBJ2-7, with 8 positions matching TRBD2. With V trimmed by 1 base and J by 1 base, 12 bases remained unmatched. The germline gives CDR1 SGHVS, CDR2 FQNEAQ. CDR3 length equals 18 residues. The CDR3 sequence is CASSLVRWMVAGSYEQYV. In DNA, the CDR3 is TGTGCCAGCAGCTTAGTTCGGTGGATGGTAGCGGGGTCCTACGAGCAGTACGTC.

Only a few counts were recorded for this clonotype. V usage is TRBV19 and J usage is TRBJ1-1, with D unclear. CDR1 and CDR2 (germline): LNHDA, SQIVND (reference sequence). The V end was cut by 4 bases, the J end by 0 bases, with 9 bases between. This CDR3 spans 14 amino acids. CDR3 bases: TGTGCCAGTAGTACGAGATACATGAACACTGAAGCTTTCTTT. Its translation is CASSTRYMNTEAFF. The complete variable domain, with remaining parts taken from reference TRBV19 and TRBJ1-1, reads DGGITQSPKYLFRKEGQNVTLSCEQNLNHDAMYWYRQDPGQGLRLIYYSQIVNDFQKGDIAEGYSVSREKKESFPLTVTSAQKNPTAFYLCASSTRYMNTEAFFGQGTRLTVV.

This clonotype has only a few counts. The CDR3 sequence is CASSLAQGWDTEAFF. CDR3 coding DNA: TGTGCCAGCAGCTTAGCGCAGGGTTGGGACACTGAAGCTTTCTTT. V gene TRBV7-9 combines with J gene TRBJ1-1, with a tentative D call TRBD1 (5 bases). Per the germline V gene, CDR1 is SEHNR and CDR2 is FQNEAQ (reference sequence). Trimming stripped 0 bases from V and 3 bases from J, with 11 bases between. The CDR3 contains 15 residues.

This clonotype was detected a few times. J is TRBJ2-2 and V is TRBV12-3 or TRBV12-4, with a possible D match to TRBD2 (5 bases). Trimming removed 6 bases from V and 1 base from J, with 15 bases in between. The CDR3 consists of 16 residues. The CDR3 nucleotides are TGTGCCAGCAGCCCCGGACTCGGTGGGAACACCGGGGAGCTGTTTTTT. Residues: CASSPGLGGNTGELFF.

A remark on this clonotype: One end of the junction is discordant with germline, which a read error may explain. V and J are TRBV20-1 and TRBJ2-5; 10 bases fit TRBD2. Looked up from germline, CDR1 is DFQATT and CDR2 is SNEGSKA (reference sequence). The CDR3 loop spans 18 amino acids. The CDR3 loop reads CSALAIGLAGVGQEAQYF. Here the CDR3 DNA reads TGCAGTGCCCTAGCAATAGGTCTAGCGGGAGTAGGGCAAGAGGCCCAGTACTTC.

The table lists this clonotype with a few counts. This chain connects TRBV5-1 to TRBJ2-5, with a weak D call TRBD1 (5 bases). Germline values: CDR1 SGHRS, CDR2 YFSETQ. Trimming took off 5 bases at V and 1 base at J, with 24 bases between the two ends. CDR3 length: 18 amino acids. Here the CDR3 DNA reads TGCGCCAGCAGTCCTGGCTACCAGGGTGTATTGGGCCAAGAGACCCAGTACTTC. It encodes CASSPGYQGVLGQETQYF. The full variable domain, with the rest looked up from reference TRBV5-1 and TRBJ2-5, is KAGVTQTPRYLIKTRGQQVTLSCSPISGHRSVSWYQQTPGQGLQFLFEYFSETQRNKGNFPGRFSGRQFSNSRSEMNVSTLELGDSALYLCASSPGYQGVLGQETQYFGPGTRLLVL.

The rearrangement uses TRBV29-1 and TRBJ2-5, with D hard to call. V was trimmed by 5 bases and J by 4 bases, leaving 11 bases between them. Germline CDR1 and CDR2: SQVTM and ANQGSEA. This CDR3 contains 12 residues. CDR3 DNA sequence: TGCAGCGTTACACAGTTGGGAGAGACCCAGTACTTC. Amino acids: CSVTQLGETQYF.

A few counts support this clonotype. This chain links TRBV27 with TRBJ2-5; 12 nucleotides line up with TRBD2. The germline CDR1 and CDR2 sequences are MNHEY and SMNVEV (reference sequence). This CDR3 region has 20 residues. J gave up 5 bases and V 4 bases, and 20 bases lay outside the gene matches. CDR3 loop: CASSSMEGTSGFRSLETQYF. In nucleotides, the CDR3 is TGTGCCAGCAGTTCGATGGAGGGGACTAGCGGGTTTCGAAGCCTGGAGACCCAGTACTTC.

This clonotype came up a few times. V gene TRBV6-5 combines with J gene TRBJ2-7, with D hard to call. The length of the CDR3 is 15 residues. The V gene lost 0 bases and the J gene lost 2 bases, with 11 bases spanning the gap. Germline V CDR1 and CDR2: MNHEY, SVGAGI. The CDR3 DNA reads TGTGCCAGCAGTTACTCAGGACGGAGTACCTACGAGCAGTACTTC. As protein: CASSYSGRSTYEQYF.

This clonotype appeared a few times. The V gene is TRBV3-1, the J gene TRBJ2-3; no firm D call. V lost 2 bases to trimming and J lost 2 bases, with 8 bases between them. The CDR3 is 14 residues long. CDR1 is LGHDT, CDR2 YNNKEL, per germline (reference sequence). CDR3 amino acids: CASSQNVPTDTQYF. DNA of the CDR3: TGTGCCAGCAGCCAAAATGTCCCCACAGATACGCAGTATTTT.